This record looks at one T cell receptor beta chain sequence and its context. The antigen remains undetermined. Germline trimming cut 0 bases from V and 4 bases from J; bases unmatched to any gene: 5. The CDR3 length is 15 residues. Germline V lookup: CDR1 LGHNA, CDR2 YSLEER. The data stem from a study of cytomegalovirus exposure and HLA in healthy donors. Overall study findings and caveats: Rare TCR sequences dominated, though some public TCRs recurred in many donors.

The PCR employed 60 Vbeta primers together with 13 Jbeta primers. Profiling relied on immunoSEQ multiplex PCR, and the TCRdb table lists in-frame clones only, not all of them. The repertoire holds over 150,000 clones, about 80% seen once, with under 5% in the top ten. The TCR comes from a man aged 18 to 29 in good health and CMV-seronegative. The source material was PBMCs. The V gene is TRBV4-3, the J gene TRBJ1-2; TRBD1 agrees at 7 bases. The CDR3 reads CASSQEYRGAYGYTF. The CDR3 DNA reads TGCGCCAGCAGCCAAGAGTACAGGGGAGCCTATGGCTACACCTTC.